The 10 T cell receptor beta chains given below trace back to one sample, sequenced in a study of PD-L1 blockade in urothelial cancer. Stated time point: pretreatment peripheral blood. The table came from immunoSEQ multiplex PCR; TCRdb's copy has only in-frame clones and leaves some out. The table records more than 35,000 clones, 85% of them present only once. The starting material was PBMCs, obtained around atezolizumab (anti-PD-L1) treatment. The receptor set was obtained from a man older than 75 with urothelial cancer.

The sample holds one count of this clone. The chain is built from TRBV2 and TRBJ2-2; D perhaps matches TRBD1 (6 bases). CDR3 length equals 14 residues. V was clipped by 7 bases and J by 1 base, with 10 bases between them. Germline CDR1 SNHLY, CDR2 FYNNEI. CDR3 region: CASIEDRNTGELFF. In nucleotides, the CDR3 is TGTGCCAGCATTGAGGACAGGAACACCGGGGAGCTGTTTTTT. Full variable domain (remainder filled in from reference TRBV2 and TRBJ2-2): EPEVTQTPSHQVTQMGQEVILRCVPISNHLYFYWYRQILGQKVEFLVSFYNNEISEKSEIFDDQFSVERPDGSNFTLKIRSTKLEDSAMYFCASIEDRNTGELFFGEGSRLTVL.

The chain links TRBV5-6 to TRBJ1-2; no clear D. The germline gives CDR1 SGHDT, CDR2 YYEEEE. This CDR3 is built from 15 residues. V lost 2 bases, J lost 0 bases, and 11 bases lay in between. CDR3 loop: CASSFQQTSNYGYTF. The CDR3, as DNA: TGTGCCAGCAGCTTCCAACAGACCTCTAACTATGGCTACACCTTC.

A single count supports this clone. J is TRBJ1-1 and V is TRBV19; 8 bases agree with TRBD1. The V and J ends lost 1 base and 4 bases, in that order; junction bases with no gene match: 8. Germline loops: CDR1 LNHDA, CDR2 SQIVND (reference sequence). This CDR3 has 16 amino acids. CDR3 bases: TGTGCCAGTAGTATAGTTAGGCAGGGGGCGAGCACTGAAGCTTTCTTT. Translation gives CASSIVRQGASTEAFF. Looking up the rest from reference TRBV19 and TRBJ1-1 gives the full variable domain: DGGITQSPKYLFRKEGQNVTLSCEQNLNHDAMYWYRQDPGQGLRLIYYSQIVNDFQKGDIAEGYSVSREKKESFPLTVTSAQKNPTAFYLCASSIVRQGASTEAFFGQGTRLTVV.

The rearrangement uses TRBV20-1 and TRBJ2-1; D is perhaps TRBD1 (6 bases). The CDR3 is 10 amino acids. Looked up from germline, CDR1 is DFQATT and CDR2 is SNEGSKA (reference sequence). Trimming took off 6 bases at V and 7 bases at J, with 7 bases between the two ends. This CDR3 reads CSAGQNEQFF. The CDR3 coding sequence is TGCAGTGCCGGACAGAATGAGCAGTTCTTC.

The CDR3 region is CASSWLRQGTKYEQYF. The CDR3 bases are TGTGCCAGCAGTTGGCTACGACAGGGGACCAAATACGAGCAGTACTTC. The rearrangement joins TRBV28 to TRBJ2-7; 8 positions match TRBD1. There are 16 residues in the CDR3. Germline V lookup: CDR1 MDHEN, CDR2 SYDVKM. With 4 bases clipped from V and 4 bases from J, the junction kept 12 bases outside the gene matches.

The chain carries TRBV5-4 and TRBJ2-2; D unresolved. The CDR3 contains 14 residues. The germline V and J ends were trimmed by 9 bases and 0 bases, with 12 bases remaining between them. Germline CDR1 and CDR2: SGHNT and YYREEE (reference sequence). CDR3 sequence reads: CATQTQPNTGELFF. The CDR3 DNA sequence: TGTGCCACACAGACACAACCGAACACCGGGGAGCTGTTTTTT. Full variable domain (missing parts from reference TRBV5-4 and TRBJ2-2): ETGVTQSPTHLIKTRGQQVTLRCSSQSGHNTVSWYQQALGQGPQFIFQYYREEENGRGNFPPRFSGLQFPNYSSELNVNALELDDSALYLCATQTQPNTGELFFGEGSRLTVL.

As DNA, the CDR3 is TGTGCCAGCAGTTTTAGGGGACAGGTTAACAATGAGCAGTTCTTC. This sequence encodes CASSFRGQVNNEQFF. This sequence joins TRBV28 and TRBJ2-1; 8 positions match TRBD1. The CDR3 totals 15 residues. Germline lookup yields CDR1 MDHEN and CDR2 SYDVKM. Losses at the gene ends were 3 bases for V and 5 bases for J; bases not matched to a gene: 6.

The CDR3 nucleotides are TGTGCCAGCAGCGCACAGGGGAAGAGCACAGATACGCAGTATTTT. Encoded protein: CASSAQGKSTDTQYF. The chain uses TRBV9 and TRBJ2-3, with 7 bases that match TRBD1. V shed 3 bases, J shed 0 bases, and the junction held 4 bases outside the gene matches. Per the germline V gene, CDR1 is SGDLS and CDR2 is YYNGEE. This CDR3 contains 15 residues. Full variable domain (missing parts from reference TRBV9 and TRBJ2-3): DSGVTQTPKHLITATGQRVTLRCSPRSGDLSVYWYQQSLDQGLQFLIQYYNGEERAKGNILERFSAQQFPDLHSELNLSSLELGDSALYFCASSAQGKSTDTQYFGPGTRLTVL.

The chain employs TRBV4-3 and TRBJ1-4; TRBD1 might be the D (5 bases). V was shortened by 0 bases and J by 7 bases, with 15 bases between the two germline ends. There are 16 residues in the CDR3. The germline gives CDR1 LGHNA, CDR2 YSLEER. DNA for the CDR3: TGCGCCAGCAGCCAAGATGGTCGGGGGATAAGTGAAAAACTGTTTTTT. Translation gives CASSQDGRGISEKLFF.

This clone was seen a handful of times. This chain links TRBV5-4 with TRBJ2-7; tentatively, D is TRBD2 (5 bases). CDR3 size: 13 residues. Germline loops: CDR1 SGHNT, CDR2 YYREEE (reference sequence). The V and J ends lost 4 bases and 2 bases respectively, with 10 bases between them. CDR3 amino acids: CASSVTGTYEQYF. The CDR3 nucleotides are TGTGCCAGCAGCGTGACGGGAACCTACGAGCAGTACTTC.